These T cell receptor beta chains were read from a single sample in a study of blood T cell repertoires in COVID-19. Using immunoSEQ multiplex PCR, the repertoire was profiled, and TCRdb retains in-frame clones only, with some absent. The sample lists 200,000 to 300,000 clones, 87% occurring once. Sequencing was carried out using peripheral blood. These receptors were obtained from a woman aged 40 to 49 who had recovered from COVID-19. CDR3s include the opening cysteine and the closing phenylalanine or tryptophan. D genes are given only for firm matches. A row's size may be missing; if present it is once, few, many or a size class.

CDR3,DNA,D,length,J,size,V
CASSAAMGGWQETQYF,TGTGCCAGCAGCGCCGCCATGGGGGGGTGGCAAGAGACCCAGTACTTC,TRBD2,16,TRBJ2-5,.,TRBV7-9
CASSPSWYRGDIQYF,TGTGCCAGCTCACCAAGTTGGTACCGGGGGGACATTCAGTACTTC,TRBD2,15,TRBJ2-4,.,TRBV18
CASSSGGIANYGYTF,TGTGCCAGCAGCTCAGGGGGCATTGCTAACTATGGCTACACCTTC,TRBD1,15,TRBJ1-2,.,TRBV7-6
CASSFGISNQPQHF,TGTGCCAGCAGCTTCGGTATCAGCAATCAGCCCCAGCATTTT,.,14,TRBJ1-5,few,TRBV7-9
CASSLGGSGSYEQYF,TGCGCCAGCAGCTTGGGCGGTAGCGGGTCCTACGAGCAGTACTTC,TRBD2,15,TRBJ2-7,few,TRBV5-1
CASRLAPGSKETQYF,TGTGCAAGTCGCTTAGCGCCGGGGAGCAAAGAGACCCAGTACTTC,.,15,TRBJ2-5,.,TRBV12-2
CASRTRQGRTGELFF,TGTGCCAGCCGAACCCGACAGGGAAGGACCGGGGAGCTGTTTTTT,TRBD1,15,TRBJ2-2,.,TRBV3-1/TRBV3-2
CASSATLADSGNTIYF,TGTGCCAGCAGTGCCACCCTGGCAGACTCTGGAAACACCATATATTTT,.,16,TRBJ1-3,.,TRBV6-1
CASSSGAGGTYEQYF,TGTGCCAGCAGCTCAGGGGCGGGGGGGACTTACGAGCAGTACTTC,TRBD2,15,TRBJ2-7,.,TRBV7-2
CASRRDRGTDTQYF,TGTGCCAGCCGCCGGGACAGGGGGACAGATACGCAGTATTTT,TRBD1,14,TRBJ2-3,.,TRBV27
CASSSPSGGGLYNEQFF,TGTGCCAGCAGCTCACCTAGCGGGGGGGGCCTATACAATGAGCAGTTCTTC,TRBD2,17,TRBJ2-1,.,TRBV5-4
CASSQDLDRAREQYF,TGTGCCAGCAGCCAAGATCTCGACAGGGCTCGCGAGCAGTACTTC,TRBD1,15,TRBJ2-7,once,TRBV3-1/TRBV3-2
CASSYSTGNTIYF,TGTGCCAGCAGTTATTCTACTGGAAACACCATATATTTT,.,13,TRBJ1-3,.,TRBV6-5
CASSFVLAGIYGTDTQYF,TGTGCCAGCAGTTTTGTACTAGCGGGGATTTATGGCACAGATACGCAGTATTTT,TRBD2,18,TRBJ2-3,.,TRBV27
CASSFRTTSAGYTF,TGTGCCAGCAGCTTCCGAACTACCTCCGCTGGCTACACCTTC,.,14,TRBJ1-2,.,TRBV7-2
CASSQVFGGTTNEKLFF,TGCGCCAGCAGCCAAGTGTTCGGAGGCACAACTAATGAAAAACTGTTTTTT,.,17,TRBJ1-4,.,TRBV4-1
CASNLRGFGGEETQYF,TGTGCCAGCAATTTACGTGGCTTCGGGGGAGAGGAGACCCAGTACTTC,.,16,TRBJ2-5,.,TRBV6-6
CASSPQGAGDQPQHF,TGTGCCAGCAGTCCTCAGGGGGCCGGAGATCAGCCCCAGCATTTT,TRBD1,15,TRBJ1-5,few,TRBV7-9
CASSLFLGVADTQYF,TGTGCCAGCAGCTTATTTCTAGGCGTTGCAGATACGCAGTATTTT,.,15,TRBJ2-3,.,TRBV7-2
CATGQVTTNEKLFF,TGTGCCACGGGACAGGTTACAACTAATGAAAAACTGTTTTTT,TRBD1,14,TRBJ1-4,.,TRBV2
CASSLGAGSMAGTQYF,TGTGCCAGCAGCTTAGGGGCGGGTAGTATGGCGGGGACCCAGTACTTC,.,16,TRBJ2-5,.,TRBV7-2
CASSPSGAGGPWETQYF,TGTGCCAGCAGCCCCTCAGGAGCGGGGGGGCCGTGGGAGACCCAGTACTTC,TRBD2,17,TRBJ2-5,.,TRBV7-2